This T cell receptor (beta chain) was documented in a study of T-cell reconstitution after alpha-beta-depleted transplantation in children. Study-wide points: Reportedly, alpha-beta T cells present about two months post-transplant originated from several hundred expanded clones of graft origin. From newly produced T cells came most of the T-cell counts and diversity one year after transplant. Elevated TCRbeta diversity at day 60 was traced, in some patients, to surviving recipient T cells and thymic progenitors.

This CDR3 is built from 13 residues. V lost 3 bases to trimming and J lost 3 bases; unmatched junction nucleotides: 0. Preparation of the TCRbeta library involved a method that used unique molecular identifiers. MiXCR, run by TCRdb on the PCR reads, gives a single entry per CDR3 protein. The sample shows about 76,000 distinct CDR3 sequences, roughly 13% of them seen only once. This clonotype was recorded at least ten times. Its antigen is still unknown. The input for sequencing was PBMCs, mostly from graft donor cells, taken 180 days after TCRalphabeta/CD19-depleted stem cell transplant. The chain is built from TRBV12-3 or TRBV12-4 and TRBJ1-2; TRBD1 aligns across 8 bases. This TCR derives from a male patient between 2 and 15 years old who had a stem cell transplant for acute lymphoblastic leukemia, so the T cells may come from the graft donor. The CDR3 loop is CASSLTGDYGYTF. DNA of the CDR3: TGTGCCAGCAGTTTGACAGGGGACTATGGCTACACCTTC.